Ten or more counts support the clone carrying this TCR beta chain. Its antigen is as yet unknown. The data were obtained in a study of response to subunit inactivated influenza vaccine. One entry per CDR3 protein results from TCRdb running MiXCR on the RT-PCR reads. Here the sample spans 500,000 to 600,000 distinct CDR3 sequences, 7.5% to 8.5% being singletons. CDR1 is MNHEY and CDR2 is SVGAGI in the germline V gene. The CDR3 has 16 residues. Trimming cost V 0 bases and J 0 bases, with 12 bases left between them. The study's findings and limits: It was suggested by the authors that few new T cells are recruited by each seasonal influenza vaccination.

The sequencing here drew on PBMCs from blood, taken about 24 months after vaccination. The chain carries TRBV6-5 and TRBJ2-7; D is uncertain. The receptor was isolated from a man in his fifties or sixties who received an inactivated influenza vaccine. The CDR3 loop reads CASSYSLDFSSYEQYF. The CDR3 DNA reads TGTGCCAGCAGTTACTCGTTAGATTTCAGCTCCTACGAGCAGTACTTC.